This entry features one TCR beta chain sequence. This entry comes from a study of blood T cell repertoires in COVID-19. Study-level background: Sites in the United States, Italy and Spain provided acute and convalescent COVID-19 samples. T cells, B-cell-depleted T cells, or PBMCs provided the cDNA or gDNA that served as material.

Original data processing: By means of reference gene primer amplification, nucleated cell counts were estimated. Clones were sequenced by immunoSEQ multiplex PCR, and TCRdb holds only the in-frame ones, with some missing. The DNA was the basis for D and trimming; V, J and clone size are from that table. The sample shows 150,000 to 200,000 clones, 82% of them seen only once. The TCR originated in a woman between 70 and 85 years old with acute or convalescent COVID-19. The sequenced material came from peripheral blood.

The CDR3 nucleotides read TGCGCCAGCAGCAGGCCGGGACAGGGATACGAGCAGTACTTC. Translated: CASSRPGQGYEQYF. The chain is built from TRBV5-1 and TRBJ2-7; 9 bases align to TRBD1. CDR3 length equals 14 residues. V shed 4 bases and J 4 bases; nucleotides not matched to a gene: 6. Germline CDR1 reads SGHRS; CDR2 reads YFSETQ.